Listed below are T cell receptor beta chains from one sample, sequenced in a study of radiotherapy plus CTLA-4 blockade in lung cancer. Libraries were prepared by immunoSEQ multiplex PCR; TCRdb keeps only in-frame clonotypes and omits some of them. The table has tens of thousands of clones, roughly 77% seen once; the top ten hold 6.5% to 10%. The sample consisted of peripheral blood, taken from a patient treated with radiotherapy plus ipilimumab. These receptors originate from a human donor with non-small cell lung cancer who had a complete response to radiotherapy plus ipilimumab. CDR3s include the opening cysteine and the closing phenylalanine or tryptophan. The D gene is left open where the match is weak. Clone size is given for some rows only: seen once, a few or many times, or a class if the clone is expanded.

v_call,clone_size,j_call,d_call,cdr3_nt,cdr3_aa
TRBV30,.,TRBJ1-1,.,TGTGCCCGGGGGATGAACACTGAAGCTTTCTTT,CARGMNTEAFF
TRBV27,.,TRBJ2-7,TRBD2,TGTGCCAGCAGTCGACTAGCGGGGGAGAACGAGCAGTACTTC,CASSRLAGENEQYF
TRBV5-6,.,TRBJ1-1,.,TGTGCCAGCAGCTCACAGGGATGGACTGAAGCTTTCTTT,CASSSQGWTEAFF
TRBV30,.,TRBJ2-3,.,TGTGCCTGGGCAGGGGCAGCGTTGAGCACAGATACGCAGTATTTT,CAWAGAALSTDTQYF
TRBV7-2,few,TRBJ2-1,TRBD2,TGTGCCAGCAGCCCTCTAGGGTGGCGGGGGTCCTCCTACAATGAGCAGTTCTTC,CASSPLGWRGSSYNEQFF
TRBV13,.,TRBJ2-1,.,TGTGCCAGCAGTCGTTATCAGGAGCAGTTCTTC,CASSRYQEQFF
TRBV4-3,few,TRBJ1-1,.,TGCGCCAGCAGCCCGATGAGCGTTGGTCTTGGCACTGAAGCTTTCTTT,CASSPMSVGLGTEAFF
TRBV2,once,TRBJ1-2,.,TGTGCCAGCAGTAGGACAGACTTTGATGGCTACACCTTC,CASSRTDFDGYTF
TRBV29-1,.,TRBJ2-5,TRBD2,TGCAGCGTTGAGAAGGGTAGCGGGAGTGGAGAGACCCAGTACTTC,CSVEKGSGSGETQYF
TRBV27,.,TRBJ1-6,TRBD1,TGTGCCAGCAGTCATGACAGGGACGGAACCTATAATTCACCCCTCCACTTT,CASSHDRDGTYNSPLHF
TRBV7-6,.,TRBJ1-1,.,TGTGCCAGCAGCAAGGACAGTTTGAACACTGAAGCTTTCTTT,CASSKDSLNTEAFF
TRBV5-6,once,TRBJ2-7,TRBD2,TGTGCCAGCAGCTTGGATCGGGGGGGGCCCTACGAGCAGTACTTC,CASSLDRGGPYEQYF
TRBV7-9,.,TRBJ2-5,TRBD2,TGTGCCAGCAGCTTAGCCTTGACTAGCGGCGAAGAGACCCAGTACTTC,CASSLALTSGEETQYF
TRBV19,few,TRBJ1-2,TRBD1,TGTGCCAGTACCAGCTGGGACAGGGCTTATGGCTACACCTTC,CASTSWDRAYGYTF
TRBV27,once,TRBJ2-1,TRBD2,TGTGCCAGCACCTCGCTTGGACTAGCGGGGTCTAGCTCCTACAATGAGCAGTTCTTC,CASTSLGLAGSSSYNEQFF
TRBV29-1,.,TRBJ1-2,.,TGCAGCGTTCAGCAGGACAGTACGCGGGATGGCTACACCTTC,CSVQQDSTRDGYTF
TRBV10-1,.,TRBJ1-1,.,TGCGCCAGCAGTGAGTCCCGGGGTTCGAACACTGAAGCTTTCTTT,CASSESRGSNTEAFF
TRBV6-5,.,TRBJ1-2,TRBD1,TGTGCCAGCAGTAAGACAGGGAACAATGGCTACACCTTC,CASSKTGNNGYTF
TRBV6-6,.,TRBJ1-1,TRBD1,TGTGCCAGCAGTAAGGGACAGACCCTGAGCGACACTGAAGCTTTCTTT,CASSKGQTLSDTEAFF
TRBV2,.,TRBJ2-1,TRBD2,TGTGCCAGCAGGGGACTAGCGGGCAATGAGCAGTTCTTC,CASRGLAGNEQFF
TRBV30,.,TRBJ1-6,.,TGTGCCTGGAGTCTAAATTCACCCCTCCACTTT,CAWSLNSPLHF
TRBV7-9,.,TRBJ2-4,TRBD1,TGTGCCAGCAGCGACAGGGGGGCGTACATTCAGTACTTC,CASSDRGAYIQYF
TRBV2,.,TRBJ1-5,.,TGTGCCAGCAGTGAGGAGAGCAATCAGCCCCAGCATTTT,CASSEESNQPQHF
TRBV30,once,TRBJ1-5,TRBD1,TGTGCCTGGAGTGTATCCAGGGGGAATCAGCCCCAGCATTTT,CAWSVSRGNQPQHF
TRBV2,.,TRBJ1-2,.,TGTGCCAGCAGTGGGCAGGGGTACTATGGCTACACCTTC,CASSGQGYYGYTF
TRBV30,.,TRBJ2-2,.,TGTGCCTGGAGTCTCTTGACAGTCGCGAACACCGGGGAGCTGTTTTTT,CAWSLLTVANTGELFF
TRBV6-5,.,TRBJ1-2,TRBD1,TGTGCCAGCAGTTACTCTAGGACAGGCCTATATGGCTACACCTTC,CASSYSRTGLYGYTF
TRBV30,once,TRBJ1-1,TRBD1,TGTGCCTGGAGTGTACCGGTACCGGGACAGGGGAACACTGAAGCTTTCTTT,CAWSVPVPGQGNTEAFF
TRBV6-5,.,TRBJ1-2,.,TGTGCCAGCAGGTGGGGCAGGGGAAACTATGGCTACACCTTC,CASRWGRGNYGYTF
TRBV5-6,few,TRBJ2-5,.,TGTGCCAGCAGTACGGACCTAGGAGGAGAGACCCAGTACTTC,CASSTDLGGETQYF
TRBV6-1,.,TRBJ1-4,.,TGTGCCAGCAGTGAATACGGGGTGGGTAGTGAAAAACTGTTTTTT,CASSEYGVGSEKLFF
TRBV4-3,.,TRBJ2-2,.,TGCGCCAGCAGCCAAGATCGATCGAGATTCACCGGGGAGCTGTTTTTT,CASSQDRSRFTGELFF
TRBV6-4,few,TRBJ1-6,.,TGTGCCAGCAGTGGCAACATAAATTCACCCCTCCACTTT,CASSGNINSPLHF